The 3 T cell receptor beta chains given below trace back to one sample, sequenced in a study of blood T cell repertoires in COVID-19. The assay was immunoSEQ multiplex PCR, and TCRdb's table has in-frame clones only and misses some. The table records 250,000 to 350,000 clones, 88% of them present only once. The sequencing input was peripheral blood. These receptors all come from a woman in her fifties or sixties with active or convalescent COVID-19.

V gene TRBV7-2 combines with J gene TRBJ1-1; D is perhaps TRBD1 (5 bases). The germline CDR1 and CDR2 sequences are SGHTA and FQGNSA. V was shortened by 6 bases and J by 8 bases, with 19 bases between the two germline ends. The CDR3 is 14 residues long. The CDR3 sequence: CASSPEAGRGEAFF. The CDR3, as DNA: TGTGCCAGCAGTCCCGAGGCAGGCCGGGGGGAAGCTTTCTTT.

The V and J genes are TRBV5-1 and TRBJ1-1; possibly TRBD1 for D (5 bases). V shed 6 bases and J shed 1 base, with 25 bases lying between them. CDR1 is SGHRS, CDR2 YFSETQ, per germline. CDR3 length: 18 residues. The CDR3 nucleotides are TGCGCCAGCACGGTATTTGGAGGGACCCTCACTGCGAACACTGAAGCTTTCTTT. Its protein product is CASTVFGGTLTANTEAFF.

This clone was observed a single time. The chain combines TRBV5-6 with TRBJ2-2; 7 bases line up with TRBD1. CDR1 and CDR2 from the germline V gene are SGHDT and YYEEEE. Trimming took 1 base from V and 3 from J; bases not matched to a gene: 3. This CDR3 comprises 15 residues. CDR3 region: CASSLLTGDTGELFF. The CDR3 DNA is TGTGCCAGCAGCTTGCTCACAGGGGACACCGGGGAGCTGTTTTTT.